The 19 T cell receptor beta chains listed next were all sequenced from one sample in a study of patients and donors after allogeneic stem cell transplantation. A single record per CDR3 protein comes from TCRdb applying MiXCR to the RT-PCR reads. The sample shows approximately 160,000 distinct CDR3 sequences, 24% of them seen only once. The sequenced sample consisted of blood, either unsorted or a sorted T cell fraction (not recorded which). The receptors were gathered from a human donor who was either an allogeneic HSCT recipient or a stem cell or donor lymphocyte infusion donor (not recorded which). It is not recorded whose cells these are; they may come from a transplant donor.

V gene TRBV18 combines with J gene TRBJ2-7; D not certain. Per germline, CDR1 KGHSH and CDR2 LQKENI. This CDR3 has 15 residues. V lost 3 bases and J lost 4, with 16 bases in between. CDR3 bases: TGTGCCAGCTCACCCTCCCGGGTAGGAGTTTACGAGCAGTACTTC. It yields the protein CASSPSRVGVYEQYF.

This clonotype was found a few times. V and J are TRBV5-1 and TRBJ2-5; unclear D gene. Trimming cost V 0 bases and J 5 bases, with 14 bases left between them. The CDR3 covers 15 residues. Germline-derived CDR1 and CDR2 are SGHRS and YFSETQ. CDR3 coding DNA: TGCGCCAGCAGCTTGGGGGAAATCGTCGCGGAGACCCAGTACTTC. Encoded protein: CASSLGEIVAETQYF.

J is TRBJ1-2 and V is TRBV12-3 or TRBV12-4; maybe TRBD1 (6 bases). Trimming stripped 5 bases from V and 2 bases from J, with 12 bases between. CDR3 length: 14 amino acids. The DNA of the CDR3 is TGTGCCAGCAGTCCCGGGACATTCAACTATGGCTACACCTTC. This sequence encodes CASSPGTFNYGYTF.

The chain employs TRBV9 and TRBJ2-1; no reliable D call. Deletions cut 4 bases from V and 5 bases from J, with 10 bases between. Germline V CDR1 and CDR2: SGDLS, YYNGEE. The CDR3 sequence is 13 residues long. CDR3 sequence (DNA): TGTGCCAGCAGCTCCCCGAGGAACAATGAGCAGTTCTTC. The encoded protein is CASSSPRNNEQFF.

The chain couples TRBV5-6 to TRBJ1-2; a possible D gene is TRBD1 (6 bases). Per germline, CDR1 SGHDT and CDR2 YYEEEE. The CDR3 has 14 residues. Trimming left V 1 base short and J 4 bases short, with 11 bases between. The CDR3 sequence: CASSLRGRFYGYTF. For the CDR3, the DNA is TGTGCCAGCAGCTTGAGGGGGAGGTTCTATGGCTACACCTTC.

The chain has TRBV11-1 and TRBJ2-7, with D perhaps TRBD2 (5 bases). The length of the CDR3 is 12 residues. V dropped 5 bases and J dropped 5 bases, with 10 bases sitting between them. Germline V gives CDR1 SGHAT, CDR2 FQDESV (reference sequence). CDR3 sequence: CASSRGPDEQYF. CDR3 nucleotides: TGTGCCAGCAGCCGAGGGCCCGACGAGCAGTACTTC.

The gene calls are TRBV20-1 and TRBJ1-2; 7 nucleotides align to TRBD1. V was pared by 5 bases and J by 7 bases, with 7 bases of the junction left unmatched. The CDR3 is 12 residues long. Germline CDR1 and CDR2: DFQATT and SNEGSKA (reference sequence). CDR3 sequence: CSAEDRAGGYTF. The DNA for the CDR3 is TGCAGTGCTGAAGACAGGGCCGGTGGCTACACCTTC.

This clonotype came up a few times. The rearrangement joins TRBV7-6 to TRBJ1-2, with unresolved D. The CDR3 loop spans 9 amino acids. V dropped 11 bases and J dropped 8 bases, with 9 bases sitting between them. Germline V lookup: CDR1 SGHVS, CDR2 FNYEAQ. The CDR3 DNA reads as TGTGCCGCAGGTCCCGGCTACACCTTC. Amino acids: CAAGPGYTF.

The J gene is TRBJ2-2, the V gene TRBV5-1, with D unresolved. CDR3 size: 16 residues. CDR1 and CDR2 (germline): SGHRS, YFSETQ. V was pared by 6 bases and J by 0 bases, with 15 bases between. CDR3 residues: CASTGSRFANTGELFF. The CDR3 bases are TGCGCCAGCACAGGCAGCCGGTTCGCGAACACCGGGGAGCTGTTTTTT.

J is TRBJ2-2 and V is TRBV7-2, with D hard to call. V shed 5 bases and J shed 4 bases, with 14 bases lying between them. The CDR3 is 15 amino acids. Germline V gives CDR1 SGHTA, CDR2 FQGNSA. The DNA of the CDR3 is TGTGCCAGCAGCCTAGTGGGGTTACCCACCGGGGAGCTGTTTTTT. Translating gives CASSLVGLPTGELFF.

The V gene is TRBV29-1, the J gene TRBJ2-7; tentatively, D is TRBD1 or TRBD2 (5 bases each). CDR1 is SQVTM, CDR2 ANQGSEA, per germline. The CDR3 runs to 14 residues. The germline V and J ends were trimmed by 0 bases and 2 bases, with 11 bases remaining between them. The CDR3 protein is CSVEDGGIPYEQYF. CDR3 sequence (DNA): TGCAGCGTTGAAGATGGGGGAATACCCTACGAGCAGTACTTC.

About this clonotype: The conserved final phenylalanine or tryptophan is absent from the CDR3, which likely points to a read error. The chain carries TRBV7-2 and TRBJ2-3; D not resolved. V lost 3 bases and J lost 1, with 8 bases in between. Germline V gene sequence: CDR1 SGHTA, CDR2 FQGNSA. This CDR3 is 14 amino acids long. In nucleotides, the CDR3 is TGTGCCAGCAGCTTCGGGCCCGGCACAGATACGCAGTATTTG. Encoded protein: CASSFGPGTDTQYL.

The CDR3 here is CASSLGRVGVLFAPDTEAFF. The DNA for the CDR3 is TGTGCCAGCAGCTTAGGCCGGGTTGGGGTACTATTCGCTCCGGACACTGAAGCTTTCTTT. The J gene is TRBJ1-1, the V gene TRBV7-8; D remains unclear. CDR3 length: 20 amino acids. Germline CDR1 and CDR2: SGHVS and FQNEAQ. V lost 1 base, J lost 3 bases, and 27 bases lay in between.

CDR3 nucleotides: TGTGCCTGCAGCAAAGTAGGGCATAGAGGGGAGACCCAGTACTTC. Protein sequence: CACSKVGHRGETQYF. The chain is built from TRBV21-1 and TRBJ2-5; no check of the table's D call, TRBD2, against the DNA was made. TRBV21-1 counts as a pseudogene. This CDR3 contains 15 residues.

This clonotype was seen more than once but under ten times. The chain is built from TRBV21-1 and TRBJ2-3; TRBD1 was called by the table and not checked on the DNA. TRBV21-1 is marked as a pseudogene. The CDR3 is made up of 16 amino acids. This CDR3 is CASSPRGEPSTDTQYF. The CDR3 DNA reads TGTGCCAGCAGCCCCCGGGGGGAACCTAGCACAGATACGCAGTATTTT.

This clonotype was picked up a small number of times. V usage is TRBV19 and J usage is TRBJ1-1; the match to TRBD1 covers 10 bases. Germline V CDR1 and CDR2: LNHDA, SQIVND (reference sequence). Trimming removed 5 bases from V and 4 bases from J; junction bases left unmatched: 10. The CDR3 contains 16 residues. This CDR3 is CASSDPGQGKGTEAFF. In DNA form, the CDR3 reads TGTGCCAGTAGTGACCCGGGACAGGGGAAGGGCACTGAAGCTTTCTTT.

This clonotype was seen more than once but under ten times. This chain joins TRBV10-3 and TRBJ2-3; D is unclear. The V gene's germline CDR1 is ENHRY and CDR2 SYGVKD. The length of the CDR3 is 18 residues. Trimming stripped 2 bases from V and 0 bases from J, with 18 bases between. CDR3 sequence reads: CAISEPPGLSTSTDTQYF. CDR3 sequence (DNA): TGTGCCATCAGTGAGCCCCCTGGGCTATCCACTAGCACAGATACGCAGTATTTT.

Only a few counts were recorded for this clonotype. This chain joins TRBV7-2 and TRBJ2-3, with D uncertain. Germline loops: CDR1 SGHTA, CDR2 FQGNSA. The CDR3 loop spans 13 amino acids. The V gene lost 3 bases and the J gene lost 4 bases, with 8 bases spanning the gap. CDR3 region: CASSLRPPDTQYF. The CDR3 DNA sequence: TGTGCCAGCAGCTTGCGACCTCCAGATACGCAGTATTTT. Full variable domain (outside the CDR3, taken from reference TRBV7-2 and TRBJ2-3): GAGVSQSPSNKVTEKGKDVELRCDPISGHTALYWYRQSLGQGLEFLIYFQGNSAPDKSGLPSDRFSAERTGGSVSTLTIQRTQQEDSAVYLCASSLRPPDTQYFGPGTRLTVL.

This clonotype was recorded a few times. J is TRBJ2-3 and V is TRBV20-1, with D perhaps assigned TRBD1 or TRBD2 (5 bases each). Trimming shortened V by 7 bases and J by 6 bases, and 11 bases separated the two germline ends. Germline CDR1 and CDR2: DFQATT and SNEGSKA (reference sequence). This CDR3 has 11 amino acids. CDR3 in DNA: TGCAGTGGGGACCCGGGGGATACGCAGTATTTT. It is translated as CSGDPGDTQYF.